This TCR beta chain emerged from a study of T-cell reconstitution after alpha-beta-depleted transplantation in children. Construction of the TCRbeta library involved unique molecular identifiers. TCRdb itself ran the PCR reads through MiXCR, one entry per CDR3 protein. The sample yields about 300,000 distinct CDR3 sequences, 6.5% to 9% seen once. There are 14 residues in the CDR3. J was trimmed by 3 bases and V by 5 bases; bases with no gene match: 7. The germline V gene encodes CDR1 MNHEY and CDR2 SMNVEV (reference sequence). This clonotype was picked up many times. Its antigen is undetermined. Study-level points and caveats: TCRbeta diversity was high at day 60 in some patients (a result of surviving recipient T cells and thymic progenitors). Where alpha-beta T cells came from about two months after transplant was reportedly several hundred expanded graft clones. Most T-cell counts and diversity one year after the transplant came from T cells that were newly produced.

The receptor's source is a female patient between 2 and 15 years old who had a stem cell transplant for Fanconi anemia, so the T cells may come from the graft donor. Sequenced here: peripheral blood, sampled 360 days after TCRalphabeta/CD19-depleted stem cell transplant. The chain combines TRBV27 with TRBJ2-7; 7 bases match TRBD2. CDR3 region: CASSPRTRFYEQYF. DNA for the CDR3: TGTGCCAGCAGTCCTCGGACTAGATTCTACGAGCAGTACTTC.